This T cell receptor beta chain comes out of a study of T-cell memory formation after mild COVID-19. This clonotype has just a few counts. Antigen unknown. V lost 2 bases and J 2 bases, leaving 3 bases between the germline ends. CDR1 is SGDLS, CDR2 YYNGEE, per germline. The CDR3 totals 12 residues. Study results and limitations: Confirmation of SARS-CoV-2 specificity was lacking for second-wave clones peaking day 37.

Using its own MiXCR run on the 5' RACE reads, TCRdb lists one record per CDR3 protein. The sample lists some 300,000 distinct CDR3 sequences, 20% to 25% occurring once. The origin of this receptor is a man aged 18 to 29 who had mild COVID-19 (a few samples of this study predate the infection). Cell type and time point are not known. The sequenced material came from PBMCs or a T cell subset sorted from them (not recorded which). This chain uses TRBV9 with TRBJ2-3; D is uncertain. The CDR3 spells CASSVNTDTQYF. In DNA, the CDR3 is TGTGCCAGCAGCGTGAACACAGATACGCAGTATTTT.